A single sample is the source of the 24 T cell receptor beta chains below, sequenced in a study of T cell responses to AZD1222 COVID-19 vaccine. Clones were read by immunoSEQ multiplex PCR, and TCRdb kept only the in-frame ones, dropping some. This sample yields about 120,000 clones, of which around 93% are seen a single time; 11% to 15% belongs to the top ten. Sequencing was performed on peripheral blood, taken on day 0 of AZD1222 vaccination. These receptors were obtained from an adult in good health.

The count of this clone is one. The rearrangement joins TRBV3-1 (or the pseudogene TRBV3-2) to TRBJ2-1; tentative D call: TRBD1 (7 bases). Germline V lookup: CDR1 LGHDT, CDR2 YNNKEL (reference sequence). The CDR3 spans 17 residues. V gave up 0 bases and J gave up 5 bases, with 17 bases separating them. CDR3 protein: CASSQENLRGANNEQFF. In DNA, the CDR3 is TGTGCCAGCAGCCAAGAAAACCTCAGGGGGGCGAACAATGAGCAGTTCTTC.

CDR3 amino acids: CASSEGQANYGYTF. CDR3 nucleotide sequence: TGTGCCAGCAGTGAAGGCCAGGCTAACTATGGCTACACCTTC. The V gene is TRBV2, the J gene TRBJ1-2; no definite D call. The CDR3 is 14 residues long. Germline V gives CDR1 SNHLY, CDR2 FYNNEI. V was clipped by 1 base and J by 0 bases, with 6 bases between them.

This chain joins TRBV19 and TRBJ1-1; tentatively, D is TRBD1 (6 bases). Trimming removed 5 bases from V and 4 bases from J, with 17 bases in between. This CDR3 contains 15 residues. Germline values: CDR1 LNHDA, CDR2 SQIVND (reference sequence). CDR3 DNA: TGTGCCAGTAGTTTCGTAGGGGGGGTCGCCACTGAAGCTTTCTTT. This encodes CASSFVGGVATEAFF.

The chain is built from TRBV4-1 and TRBJ2-1; 9 nucleotides agree with TRBD2. This CDR3 spans 16 amino acids. Germline V gene lookup returns CDR1 MGHRA and CDR2 YSYEKL. The V and J ends lost 5 bases and 7 bases, in that order; junction bases with no gene match: 12. The chain's CDR3 is CASSLYSGRSGNEQFF. DNA of the CDR3: TGCGCCAGCAGCTTATATAGCGGGAGATCGGGGAATGAGCAGTTCTTC.

The CDR3, as DNA: TGTGCCAGTACTCCTCTAGGGTGGGAGAACACTGAAGCTTTCTTT. Its translation is CASTPLGWENTEAFF. This chain links TRBV19 with TRBJ1-1; D remains ambiguous. Germline V CDR1 and CDR2: LNHDA, SQIVND (reference sequence). V was pared by 7 bases and J by 1 base, with 16 bases between. The CDR3 has 15 residues.

This chain links TRBV11-3 with TRBJ2-2; no clear D. V was shortened by 5 bases and J by 3 bases, with 10 bases between the two germline ends. This CDR3 is 14 amino acids long. The germline V gene has CDR1 SGHNT and CDR2 YENEEA. The CDR3 bases are TGTGCCAGCAGCAATAATATCTACACCGGGGAGCTGTTTTTT. Its translation: CASSNNIYTGELFF.

The genes are TRBV6-4 and TRBJ2-2, with TRBD2 matching over 8 bases. Germline trimming cut 0 bases from V and 1 base from J; bases unmatched to any gene: 1. The germline gives CDR1 MRHNA, CDR2 SNTAGT. The CDR3 has 16 amino acids. CDR3 DNA sequence: TGTGCCAGCAGTGACTCGAGCGGGGGGAACACCGGGGAGCTGTTTTTT. Translated, it gives CASSDSSGGNTGELFF.

CDR3 nucleotides: TGTGCCTCGTCCGAAGGGGCCTCGGATACGCAGTATTTT. This encodes CASSEGASDTQYF. The chain recombines TRBV10-3 with TRBJ2-3, with D perhaps TRBD1 (5 bases). V was clipped by 11 bases and J by 6 bases, with 18 bases between them. This CDR3 comprises 13 residues. Germline CDR1 and CDR2: ENHRY and SYGVKD.

This chain uses TRBV4-3 with TRBJ1-6; 8 nucleotides match TRBD1. The CDR3 covers 16 residues. Unmatched junction bases numbered 11, after V lost 3 bases and J lost 10 bases. The germline V gene has CDR1 LGHNA and CDR2 YSLEER. The CDR3 coding sequence is TGCGCCAGCAGCCAGAACAGCCACAGGGGGAAATCACCCCTCCACTTT. The encoded protein is CASSQNSHRGKSPLHF.

This chain joins TRBV28 and TRBJ1-2; D perhaps matches TRBD1 (6 bases). The CDR3 is 18 amino acids. Looked up from germline, CDR1 is MDHEN and CDR2 is SYDVKM. Trimming cost V 10 bases and J 4 bases, with 31 bases left between them. As DNA, the CDR3 is TGTGCCACCGGGGGACACCCATCCGACATATCGAAGTCCTATGGCTACACCTTC. As protein: CATGGHPSDISKSYGYTF.

The CDR3: CASGVLRVGTNSREAFF. The CDR3, as DNA: TGTGCCAGCGGCGTCTTAAGGGTCGGGACTAACTCGCGTGAAGCTTTCTTT. The chain recombines TRBV11-2 with TRBJ1-1, with D possibly TRBD1 on 5 matching bases. This CDR3 is 17 amino acids long. The V gene lost 8 bases and the J gene lost 7 bases, with 29 bases spanning the gap. Looked up from germline, CDR1 is SGHAT and CDR2 is FQNNGV.

J is TRBJ1-2 and V is TRBV5-1; no definite D call. V shed 0 bases and J shed 2 bases, with 17 bases lying between them. Germline lookup yields CDR1 SGHRS and CDR2 YFSETQ. This CDR3 is built from 17 residues. The CDR3 region has the DNA TGCGCCAGCAGCTTGGGTCCCAGGACCGCGGCCAACTATGGCTACACCTTC. Encoded protein: CASSLGPRTAANYGYTF.

This sequence joins TRBV2 and TRBJ1-3; 8 positions match TRBD1. Germline V gives CDR1 SNHLY, CDR2 FYNNEI. V gave up 5 bases and J gave up 4 bases; unmatched junction bases: 7. This CDR3 spans 15 amino acids. CDR3 nucleotide sequence: TGTGCCAGCAGTACAGACAGGGGTGGAGGAAACACCATATATTTT. Protein: CASSTDRGGGNTIYF.

The chain couples TRBV7-2 to TRBJ1-1; no firm D call. Germline CDR1 SGHTA, CDR2 FQGNSA. V was cut by 5 bases and J by 1 base, with 8 bases left in between. The CDR3 consists of 13 residues. The CDR3 reads CASSTDGNTEAFF. The CDR3 DNA is TGTGCCAGCAGCACCGACGGGAACACTGAAGCTTTCTTT.

This sequence joins TRBV11-2 and TRBJ2-5, with 7 bases fitting TRBD2. Trimming cost V 0 bases and J 5 bases; bases outside gene matches: 3. The CDR3 loop spans 14 amino acids. Germline lookup yields CDR1 SGHAT and CDR2 FQNNGV. The CDR3 DNA follows: TGTGCCAGCAGCTTAGAGTGGGGGGGGGAGACCCAGTACTTC. It translates to CASSLEWGGETQYF. Full variable domain (remainder filled in from reference TRBV11-2 and TRBJ2-5): EAGVAQSPRYKIIEKRQSVAFWCNPISGHATLYWYQQILGQGPKLLIQFQNNGVVDDSQLPKDRFSAERLKGVDSTLKIQPAKLEDSAVYLCASSLEWGGETQYFGPGTRLLVL.

This clone came up once. Other DNA sequences within the sample encode an identical CDR3. V and J are TRBV27 and TRBJ2-5, with D maybe TRBD1 (6 bases). The CDR3 is 13 amino acids. V lost 3 bases and J 4 bases, leaving 9 bases between the germline ends. Looked up from germline, CDR1 is MNHEY and CDR2 is SMNVEV (reference sequence). The CDR3 loop reads CASSLGAGETQYF. The CDR3 DNA is TGTGCCAGCAGTTTGGGGGCGGGAGAGACCCAGTACTTC.

The chain carries TRBV6-5 and TRBJ2-1; 7 bases are shared with TRBD2. The J segment lost 9 bases and the V segment lost 6 bases, leaving 14 bases of the junction unmatched. CDR1 and CDR2 (germline): MNHEY, SVGAGI. The length of the CDR3 is 15 residues. DNA of the CDR3: TGTGCCAGCAGAGCCGGGACCGAGCGGGGTCGTGAGCAGTTCTTC. Translated: CASRAGTERGREQFF.

The chain links TRBV12-3 or TRBV12-4 to TRBJ1-5, with TRBD1 as a possible D gene (5 bases). The CDR3 totals 13 residues. The V gene lost 6 bases and the J gene lost 7 bases, with 13 bases spanning the gap. The CDR3 DNA follows: TGTGCCAGCAGCGATAATGCAGGGCAGCCCCAGCATTTT. As protein: CASSDNAGQPQHF.

The chain joins TRBV6-1 to TRBJ1-6; D uncertain. The CDR3 covers 15 residues. Germline V lookup: CDR1 MNHNS, CDR2 SASEGT. V was trimmed by 2 bases and J by 0 bases, leaving 5 bases between them. Here the CDR3 reads CASSEQPSYNSPLHF. CDR3 in DNA: TGTGCCAGCAGTGAACAGCCCTCCTATAATTCACCCCTCCACTTT.

V is TRBV5-5 and J is TRBJ1-2; D is perhaps TRBD1 (6 bases). V was shortened by 2 bases and J by 3 bases, with 8 bases between the two germline ends. The CDR3 is 13 amino acids. CDR1 and CDR2 from the germline V gene are SGHKS and YYEKEE (reference sequence). The CDR3 region has the DNA TGTGCCAGCAGCTTTTCAGGGGACTATGGCTACACCTTC. It encodes CASSFSGDYGYTF.

This sequence joins TRBV3-1 (or the pseudogene TRBV3-2) and TRBJ1-6; 7 bases are shared with TRBD1. This CDR3 spans 16 amino acids. V lost 1 base, J lost 7 bases, and 7 bases stayed unmatched. Germline loops: CDR1 LGHDT, CDR2 YNNKEL (reference sequence). CDR3 bases: TGTGCCAGCAGCCAAGTAGGACAGGCTGCCAATTCACCCCTCCACTTT. Amino acids: CASSQVGQAANSPLHF.

This sequence joins TRBV5-1 and TRBJ1-3, with TRBD1 identical over 10 bases. Unmatched junction bases numbered 7, after V lost 4 bases and J lost 0 bases. The CDR3 is 17 residues long. Germline values: CDR1 SGHRS, CDR2 YFSETQ. The CDR3 DNA reads as TGCGCCAGCAGCGGAGACAGGGGGCGCATCTCTGGAAACACCATATATTTT. Protein: CASSGDRGRISGNTIYF.

The chain's CDR3 is CASSLASLGEVNEKLFF. In DNA, the CDR3 is TGCGCCAGCAGCTTGGCCAGTCTAGGTGAAGTTAATGAAAAACTGTTTTTT. The gene calls are TRBV5-1 and TRBJ1-4; D gene unclear. The V gene lost 0 bases and the J gene lost 4 bases, with 16 bases spanning the gap. CDR3 size: 17 residues. Germline lookup yields CDR1 SGHRS and CDR2 YFSETQ. Looking up the rest from reference TRBV5-1 and TRBJ1-4 gives the full variable domain: KAGVTQTPRYLIKTRGQQVTLSCSPISGHRSVSWYQQTPGQGLQFLFEYFSETQRNKGNFPGRFSGRQFSNSRSEMNVSTLELGDSALYLCASSLASLGEVNEKLFFGSGTQLSVL.

The chain carries TRBV7-2 and TRBJ2-2; D is ambiguous. The germline gives CDR1 SGHTA, CDR2 FQGNSA. The germline V and J ends were trimmed by 3 bases and 0 bases, with 11 bases remaining between them. The CDR3 contains 16 residues. CDR3 loop: CASSFFWTANTGELFF. DNA of the CDR3: TGTGCCAGCAGCTTTTTTTGGACGGCGAACACCGGGGAGCTGTTTTTT.